This T cell receptor (beta chain) was sequenced in a study of CD8+ T cells in alopecia areata. About the research overall: Treated patients were dosed with oral tofacitinib, taking 5 to 10 mg twice daily.

CDR1 is MNHEY, CDR2 SMNVEV, per germline (reference sequence). V lost 4 bases to trimming and J lost 3 bases, with 10 bases between them. This CDR3 region has 14 residues. Treatment in this sample: oral pan-JAK inhibitor, 5-10 mg twice daily. Sequencing templates came from extracted RNA that was reverse transcribed into cDNA. TCRdb keeps only in-frame clones here, not all; method: immunoSEQ multiplex PCR. The sample lists 210,000 or so clones, over 60% occurring once. The origin of this receptor is a human donor with alopecia areata. The material sequenced was CD4+ T cells sorted from blood, taken at week 44, from a patient treated with tofacitinib. The rearrangement joins TRBV27 to TRBJ2-1; perhaps TRBD2 as D (6 bases). For the CDR3, the DNA is TGTGCCAGCAGTTCCTCGGACTACTACAATGAGCAGTTCTTC. Protein: CASSSSDYYNEQFF.